This T cell receptor beta chain was observed in a study of patients and donors after allogeneic stem cell transplantation. V shed 7 bases, J shed 4 bases, and the junction held 6 bases outside the gene matches. The germline V gene encodes CDR1 SQVTM and CDR2 ANQGSEA. The CDR3 is 12 amino acids. TCRdb reanalysed the RT-PCR reads using MiXCR and keeps one entry per CDR3 protein. The data show 190,000 or so distinct CDR3 sequences, less than 45% seen once. The specimen sequenced was blood, either unsorted or a sorted T cell fraction (not recorded which). This TCR derives from a human donor who was either an allogeneic HSCT recipient or a stem cell or donor lymphocyte infusion donor (not recorded which). It is not recorded whose cells these are; they may come from a transplant donor. The V and J genes are TRBV29-1 and TRBJ2-5; 7 positions match TRBD1. The CDR3 sequence is CSGTTGAETQYF. CDR3 nucleotides: TGCAGCGGCACAACAGGGGCAGAGACCCAGTACTTC.